A selection of T cell receptor beta chains follows, all from one sample in a study of blood T cell repertoires in COVID-19. TCRdb's copy holds only in-frame clones and misses some; the assay was immunoSEQ multiplex PCR. The sample holds under 250,000 clones, about 91% seen once. Sequencing was carried out using peripheral blood. The receptors were sampled from a man older than 75 with acute or convalescent COVID-19. Both conserved end residues are part of each CDR3. Fields, in order: J gene, V gene, clone size, D gene, CDR3 protein, CDR3 DNA. The D gene is left open where the match is weak. Clone size, where shown, is once, few, many, or a class for clones that have expanded.

J gene: TRBJ1-1
V gene: TRBV6-5
clone size: .
D gene: TRBD1
CDR3 protein: CASSYDGTGLNTEAFF
CDR3 DNA: TGTGCCAGCAGTTACGACGGGACAGGTTTGAACACTGAAGCTTTCTTT

J gene: TRBJ2-1
V gene: TRBV11-2
clone size: .
D gene: TRBD2
CDR3 protein: CASSSGGGLAGTDEQFF
CDR3 DNA: TGTGCCAGCAGCTCGGGGGGGGGACTAGCGGGAACCGATGAGCAGTTCTTC

J gene: TRBJ2-1
V gene: TRBV2
clone size: .
D gene: .
CDR3 protein: CASIPSGTEQFF
CDR3 DNA: TGTGCCAGCATCCCATCCGGGACAGAGCAGTTCTTC

J gene: TRBJ1-2
V gene: TRBV15
clone size: .
D gene: .
CDR3 protein: CATSTADRRLSNYGYTF
CDR3 DNA: TGTGCCACCAGCACAGCCGACAGGCGATTGTCGAACTATGGCTACACCTTC

J gene: TRBJ1-1
V gene: TRBV28
clone size: .
D gene: .
CDR3 protein: CASSPGYQGRDTEAFF
CDR3 DNA: TGTGCCAGCAGCCCCGGCTATCAGGGCAGAGACACTGAAGCTTTCTTT

J gene: TRBJ2-1
V gene: TRBV10-3
clone size: .
D gene: TRBD2
CDR3 protein: CAISEASGRSYNEQFF
CDR3 DNA: TGTGCCATCAGTGAGGCTAGCGGGAGGTCCTACAATGAGCAGTTCTTC

J gene: TRBJ2-3
V gene: TRBV12-5
clone size: .
D gene: .
CDR3 protein: CASGRGPTYTQYF
CDR3 DNA: TGTGCTAGTGGTCGAGGGCCAACTTATACGCAGTATTTT

J gene: TRBJ1-4
V gene: TRBV4-3
clone size: .
D gene: .
CDR3 protein: CASSQVPVVNEKLFF
CDR3 DNA: TGCGCCAGCAGCCAAGTTCCAGTGGTAAATGAAAAACTGTTTTTT

J gene: TRBJ1-5
V gene: TRBV5-1
clone size: .
D gene: .
CDR3 protein: CASSLDSGSNQPQHF
CDR3 DNA: TGCGCCAGCAGCTTGGACTCGGGGAGCAATCAGCCCCAGCATTTT

J gene: TRBJ2-3
V gene: TRBV5-1
clone size: .
D gene: TRBD1
CDR3 protein: CASRSTGANTDTQYF
CDR3 DNA: TGCGCCAGCAGGTCTACAGGGGCCAACACAGATACGCAGTATTTT

J gene: TRBJ1-5
V gene: TRBV3-1/TRBV3-2
clone size: .
D gene: .
CDR3 protein: CASSQDAGMGNQPQHF
CDR3 DNA: TGTGCCAGCAGCCAAGACGCCGGGATGGGGAATCAGCCCCAGCATTTT

J gene: TRBJ2-5
V gene: TRBV5-8
clone size: few
D gene: .
CDR3 protein: CASRVRAVETQYF
CDR3 DNA: TGTGCCAGCAGAGTCAGGGCTGTGGAGACCCAGTACTTC

J gene: TRBJ2-2
V gene: TRBV7-3
clone size: once
D gene: TRBD2
CDR3 protein: CASSLIAGRNTGELFF
CDR3 DNA: TGTGCCAGCAGCTTAATAGCGGGGAGGAACACCGGGGAGCTGTTTTTT

J gene: TRBJ2-7
V gene: TRBV24-1
clone size: .
D gene: .
CDR3 protein: CATSDPSRAYEQYF
CDR3 DNA: TGTGCCACCAGTGATCCTTCCAGGGCCTACGAGCAGTACTTC

J gene: TRBJ2-7
V gene: TRBV2
clone size: .
D gene: TRBD1
CDR3 protein: CASSAGTGGYEQYF
CDR3 DNA: TGTGCCAGCAGTGCCGGGACAGGGGGTTACGAGCAGTACTTC

J gene: TRBJ1-5
V gene: TRBV18
clone size: .
D gene: TRBD1
CDR3 protein: CASSPGQGFQPQHF
CDR3 DNA: TGTGCCAGCTCGCCGGGACAGGGGTTTCAGCCCCAGCATTTT

J gene: TRBJ2-2
V gene: TRBV5-1
clone size: .
D gene: .
CDR3 protein: CASSLSLSNTGELFF
CDR3 DNA: TGCGCCAGCAGCTTAAGTCTATCGAACACCGGGGAGCTGTTTTTT

J gene: TRBJ2-7
V gene: TRBV19
clone size: few
D gene: TRBD1
CDR3 protein: CASSDPGQGTYEQYF
CDR3 DNA: TGTGCCAGTAGTGATCCGGGACAGGGCACCTACGAGCAGTACTTC

J gene: TRBJ2-3
V gene: TRBV6-5
clone size: .
D gene: TRBD2
CDR3 protein: CASSLTSGRGTQYF
CDR3 DNA: TGTGCCAGCAGTCTTACTAGCGGGAGGGGTACGCAGTATTTT

J gene: TRBJ2-3
V gene: TRBV6-2/TRBV6-3
clone size: .
D gene: .
CDR3 protein: CASSYSSYSPDTQYF
CDR3 DNA: TGTGCCAGCAGTTACAGTTCCTATTCACCAGATACGCAGTATTTT

J gene: TRBJ1-2
V gene: TRBV4-2
clone size: .
D gene: TRBD1
CDR3 protein: CASSQEGNRGNYGYTF
CDR3 DNA: TGTGCCAGCAGCCAAGAGGGGAACAGGGGTAACTATGGCTACACCTTC

J gene: TRBJ1-2
V gene: TRBV7-2
clone size: .
D gene: .
CDR3 protein: CASSPANTNRAYGYTF
CDR3 DNA: TGTGCCAGCAGCCCTGCCAATACCAACAGGGCCTATGGCTACACCTTC

J gene: TRBJ1-1
V gene: TRBV7-8
clone size: .
D gene: .
CDR3 protein: CASSLARGGTEAFF
CDR3 DNA: TGTGCCAGCAGCTTAGCAAGAGGAGGCACTGAAGCTTTCTTT

J gene: TRBJ2-2
V gene: TRBV2
clone size: .
D gene: .
CDR3 protein: CASRRAANTGELFF
CDR3 DNA: TGTGCCAGCAGGCGGGCGGCGAACACCGGGGAGCTGTTTTTT

J gene: TRBJ1-5
V gene: TRBV6-5
clone size: once
D gene: TRBD1
CDR3 protein: CASSPGTDSNQPQHF
CDR3 DNA: TGTGCCAGCAGCCCCGGGACAGATAGCAATCAGCCCCAGCATTTT

J gene: TRBJ2-1
V gene: TRBV9
clone size: .
D gene: TRBD2
CDR3 protein: CASSLWTSGSSNEQFF
CDR3 DNA: TGTGCCAGCAGCTTGTGGACTAGCGGGAGTTCCAATGAGCAGTTCTTC

J gene: TRBJ1-3
V gene: TRBV18
clone size: .
D gene: TRBD1
CDR3 protein: CASSPYGTGRSGNTIYF
CDR3 DNA: TGTGCCAGCTCACCCTACGGGACAGGGCGCTCTGGAAACACCATATATTTT

J gene: TRBJ2-1
V gene: TRBV5-1
clone size: once
D gene: TRBD1
CDR3 protein: CASSIDRGSDEQFF
CDR3 DNA: TGCGCCAGCAGCATTGACAGGGGAAGCGATGAGCAGTTCTTC

J gene: TRBJ2-2
V gene: TRBV5-6
clone size: few
D gene: .
CDR3 protein: CASSFRGRELFF
CDR3 DNA: TGTGCCAGCAGCTTCAGGGGACGGGAGCTGTTTTTT

J gene: TRBJ1-1
V gene: TRBV5-1
clone size: .
D gene: .
CDR3 protein: CASSLGTANTEAFF
CDR3 DNA: TGCGCCAGCAGCTTGGGGACAGCGAACACTGAAGCTTTCTTT

J gene: TRBJ2-7
V gene: TRBV5-1
clone size: .
D gene: .
CDR3 protein: CASSPWNGGSSYEQYF
CDR3 DNA: TGCGCCAGCAGCCCCTGGAACGGAGGTAGCTCCTACGAGCAGTACTTC

J gene: TRBJ1-1
V gene: TRBV7-3
clone size: .
D gene: .
CDR3 protein: CASSFQGGKTEAFF
CDR3 DNA: TGTGCCAGCAGCTTTCAAGGGGGAAAGACTGAAGCTTTCTTT

J gene: TRBJ2-7
V gene: TRBV6-5
clone size: .
D gene: .
CDR3 protein: CASRTSARVEQYF
CDR3 DNA: TGTGCCAGCAGAACGTCCGCGCGGGTCGAGCAGTACTTC

J gene: TRBJ2-1
V gene: TRBV28
clone size: .
D gene: TRBD2
CDR3 protein: CASRPTSGKSSYNEQFF
CDR3 DNA: TGTGCCAGCAGACCAACCAGCGGGAAGAGCTCCTACAATGAGCAGTTCTTC

J gene: TRBJ1-5
V gene: TRBV27
clone size: few
D gene: .
CDR3 protein: CASSLFGGASRAQHF
CDR3 DNA: TGTGCCAGCAGTTTATTCGGGGGGGCGTCGCGGGCCCAGCATTTT

J gene: TRBJ1-3
V gene: TRBV7-9
clone size: .
D gene: .
CDR3 protein: CASSLEQPGNTIYF
CDR3 DNA: TGTGCCAGCAGCTTAGAACAGCCCGGAAACACCATATATTTT

J gene: TRBJ2-6
V gene: TRBV11-2
clone size: .
D gene: .
CDR3 protein: CASSVRGTVDSGANVLTF
CDR3 DNA: TGTGCCAGCAGCGTGAGGGGGACGGTGGACTCTGGGGCCAACGTCCTGACTTTC

J gene: TRBJ2-7
V gene: TRBV6-2/TRBV6-3
clone size: once
D gene: TRBD2
CDR3 protein: CASSYPGKREGLRTYEQYF
CDR3 DNA: TGTGCCAGCAGTTACCCTGGCAAGCGGGAGGGCCTGAGGACCTACGAGCAGTACTTC

J gene: TRBJ2-1
V gene: TRBV7-2
clone size: .
D gene: TRBD2
CDR3 protein: CASSAGAGGQNEQFF
CDR3 DNA: TGTGCCAGCAGCGCCGGGGCGGGAGGGCAGAATGAGCAGTTCTTC

J gene: TRBJ2-1
V gene: TRBV2
clone size: .
D gene: TRBD1
CDR3 protein: CASSAPPRGPYNEQFF
CDR3 DNA: TGTGCCAGCAGTGCTCCCCCCAGGGGGCCCTACAATGAGCAGTTCTTC